This is a list of T cell receptor beta chains from one sample in a study of beta chain features in type 1 diabetes. Assay: immunoSEQ multiplex PCR; the TCRdb copy retains only in-frame clones and omits some. The sample shows approximately 600,000 clones, under 15% of them seen only once. The sequenced sample consisted of naive CD4+ T cells from blood. Source of these receptors: a man aged 25-40 years with type 1 diabetes. Both conserved end residues are part of each CDR3. The order of the fields is V gene, D gene, clone size, J gene, CDR3 DNA, CDR3 protein. A D gene is named only where the DNA matches it firmly. For some rows the clone size is stated as once, few or many, or as a class when expanded; others skip it.

TRBV28	TRBD1	few	TRBJ1-2	TGTGCCAGCAGTCCCTTGGACAGGGGGCAGGTTGGCTACACCTTC	CASSPLDRGQVGYTF
TRBV7-2	.	.	TRBJ2-4	TGTGCCAGCAGCTTAGGTCAGGGAAAAAACATTCAGTACTTC	CASSLGQGKNIQYF
TRBV6-1	TRBD1	.	TRBJ2-5	TGTGCCAGCAGTGCCCCCGGGACAGAAGAGACCCAGTACTTC	CASSAPGTEETQYF
TRBV4-3	.	many	TRBJ1-3	TGCGCCAGCAGCCTGTCGGGGGGGACTGGAAACACCATATATTTT	CASSLSGGTGNTIYF
TRBV29-1	.	.	TRBJ2-7	TGCAGCGTTGACAGCGACAGCTCCTACGAGCAGTACTTC	CSVDSDSSYEQYF
TRBV28	.	few	TRBJ1-2	TGTGCCAGCAGTTTCAGGGACTATGGCTACACCTTC	CASSFRDYGYTF
TRBV28	.	few	TRBJ1-6	TGTGCCAGCAGCCCCCCCGGGGGGAGAGCCAATTCACCCCTCCACTTT	CASSPPGGRANSPLHF
TRBV20-1	.	.	TRBJ2-5	TGCAGTGCTAACAGGGAAGAGACCCAGTACTTC	CSANREETQYF
TRBV7-9	.	.	TRBJ2-1	TGTGCCAGCAGCTTAGTGGCGGGAACCTCCTACAATGAGCAGTTCTTC	CASSLVAGTSYNEQFF
TRBV30	TRBD1	.	TRBJ1-2	TGTGCCTGGGATTCCGGGACAGGAATTAGCTACACCTTC	CAWDSGTGISYTF
TRBV16	TRBD1	.	TRBJ2-1	TGTGCCAGCAGCACTCCCGGGACAGGGGGGGGCAATGAGCAGTTCTTC	CASSTPGTGGGNEQFF
TRBV29-1	.	few	TRBJ2-2	TGCAGCGTTGAGGGAGGGGGCAACACCGGGGAGCTGTTTTTT	CSVEGGGNTGELFF
TRBV11-2	.	few	TRBJ2-5	TGTGCCAGCAGCTTAGATGAGGATGCGGAGACCCAGTACTTC	CASSLDEDAETQYF
TRBV28	TRBD1	.	TRBJ2-7	TGTGCCAGCAGTTTCAACAGGGGTATTAAGGTGCAGTACTTC	CASSFNRGIKVQYF
TRBV19	.	.	TRBJ1-1	TGTGCCAGTAGTCAGAACTCCAGGAACACTGAAGCTTTCTTT	CASSQNSRNTEAFF
TRBV14	.	.	TRBJ2-5	TGTGCCAGCAGCCAAGGACACCACCCAGGGGAGACCCAGTACTTC	CASSQGHHPGETQYF
TRBV6-4	.	few	TRBJ1-1	TGTGCCAGCAGAGCGACACAAGCCGCGACTGAAGCTTTCTTT	CASRATQAATEAFF
TRBV7-9	.	.	TRBJ1-5	TGTGCCAGCAGCTTAGAGGGCACATCCCCGCCCCAGCATTTT	CASSLEGTSPPQHF
TRBV7-2	.	.	TRBJ2-1	TGTGCCAGCAGCTCTAATCAGGGGTTAGCCAATGAGCAGTTCTTC	CASSSNQGLANEQFF
TRBV29-1	.	.	TRBJ2-3	TGCAGCGTTGAGCTAGCCGGGGATACGCAGTATTTT	CSVELAGDTQYF
TRBV27	TRBD1	.	TRBJ2-3	TGTGCCAGCAGTGTTACAGGGGGCACAGATACGCAGTATTTT	CASSVTGGTDTQYF
TRBV5-1	.	few	TRBJ2-7	TGCGCCAGCAGCTTGGATGGAGGGGGTACCGTCTACGAGCAGTACTTC	CASSLDGGGTVYEQYF
TRBV4-3	.	.	TRBJ2-7	TGCGCCAGCAGCGATTCACAGGGTTCGGGCGAGCAGTACTTC	CASSDSQGSGEQYF
TRBV4-2	TRBD2	.	TRBJ2-7	TGTGCCAGCAGCCAAGCGTTAGCGGGGGCGGGATACGAGCAGTACTTC	CASSQALAGAGYEQYF
TRBV5-1	.	.	TRBJ1-3	TGCGCCAGCAGCTTGGCCGGGGGAAACACCATATATTTT	CASSLAGGNTIYF
TRBV5-4	TRBD2	.	TRBJ2-5	TGTGCCAGCACCCTTAGCGGGGGGGCCCTCGAGACCCAGTACTTC	CASTLSGGALETQYF
TRBV18	.	.	TRBJ2-6	TGTGCCAGCTCACCATTGAGCTCTGGGGCCAACGTCCTGACTTTC	CASSPLSSGANVLTF
TRBV5-1	TRBD1	few	TRBJ2-7	TGCGCCAGCAGCTTGGAGCTTTCCGGGACAGGGTCCGAGCAGTACTTC	CASSLELSGTGSEQYF
TRBV29-1	.	.	TRBJ1-1	TGCAGCGTGGGGCAGGGGAGGACTGAAGCTTTCTTT	CSVGQGRTEAFF
TRBV9	.	.	TRBJ2-2	TGTGCCAGCAGCGTAGGGCAGAACACCGGGGAGCTGTTTTTT	CASSVGQNTGELFF
TRBV18	TRBD1	few	TRBJ2-1	TGTGCCAGCTCACCTCAGGGGGCCAACAATGAGCAGTTCTTC	CASSPQGANNEQFF
TRBV7-2	.	few	TRBJ1-1	TGTGCCAGCAGCTTAGCCTCCCCTCTTTGGGCTGAAGCTTTCTTT	CASSLASPLWAEAFF